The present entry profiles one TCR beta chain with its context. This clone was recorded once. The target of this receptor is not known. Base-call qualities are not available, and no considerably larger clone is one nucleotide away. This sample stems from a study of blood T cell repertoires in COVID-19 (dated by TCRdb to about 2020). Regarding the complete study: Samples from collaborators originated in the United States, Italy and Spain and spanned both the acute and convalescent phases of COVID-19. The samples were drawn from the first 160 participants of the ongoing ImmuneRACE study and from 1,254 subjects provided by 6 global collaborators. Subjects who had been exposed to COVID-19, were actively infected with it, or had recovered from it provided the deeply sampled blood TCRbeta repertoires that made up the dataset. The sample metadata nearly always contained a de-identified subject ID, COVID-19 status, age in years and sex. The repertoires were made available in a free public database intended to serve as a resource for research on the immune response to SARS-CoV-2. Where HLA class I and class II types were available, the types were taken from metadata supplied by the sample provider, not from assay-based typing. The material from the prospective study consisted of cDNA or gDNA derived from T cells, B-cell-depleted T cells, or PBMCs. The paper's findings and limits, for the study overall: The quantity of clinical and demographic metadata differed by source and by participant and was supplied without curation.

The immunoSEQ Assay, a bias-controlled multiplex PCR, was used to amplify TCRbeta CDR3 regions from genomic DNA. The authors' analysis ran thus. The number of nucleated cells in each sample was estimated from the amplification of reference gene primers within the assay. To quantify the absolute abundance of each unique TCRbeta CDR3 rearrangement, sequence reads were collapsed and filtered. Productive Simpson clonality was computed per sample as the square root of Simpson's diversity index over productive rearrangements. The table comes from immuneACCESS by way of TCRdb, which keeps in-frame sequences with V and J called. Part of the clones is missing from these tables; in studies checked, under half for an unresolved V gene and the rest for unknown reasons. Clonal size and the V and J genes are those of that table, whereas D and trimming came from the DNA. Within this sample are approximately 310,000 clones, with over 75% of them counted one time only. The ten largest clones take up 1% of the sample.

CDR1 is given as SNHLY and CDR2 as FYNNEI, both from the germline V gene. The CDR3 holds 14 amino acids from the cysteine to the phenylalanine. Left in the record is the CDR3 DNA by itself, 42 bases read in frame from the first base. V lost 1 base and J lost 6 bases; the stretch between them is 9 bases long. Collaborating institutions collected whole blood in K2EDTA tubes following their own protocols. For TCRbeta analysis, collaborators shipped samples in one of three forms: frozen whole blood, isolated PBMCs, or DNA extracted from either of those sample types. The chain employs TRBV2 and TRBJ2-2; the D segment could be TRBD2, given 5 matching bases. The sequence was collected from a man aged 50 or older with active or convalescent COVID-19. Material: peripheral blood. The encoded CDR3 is CASSEGGYPGELFF. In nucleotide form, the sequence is TGTGCCAGCAGTGAAGGAGGGTACCCCGGGGAGCTGTTTTTT.